The 29 T cell receptor beta chains reported below all come from one sample, sequenced in a study of blood T cell repertoires in COVID-19. Clones were sequenced by immunoSEQ multiplex PCR, and TCRdb holds only the in-frame ones, with some missing. The table lists about 310,000 clones, around 90% of them singletons, with about 5% in the top ten. Sequencing was carried out using PBMCs or T cells enriched from blood (not recorded which). These receptor sequences come from a man in his 60s who had recovered from COVID-19.

A single count supports this clone. J is TRBJ1-6 and V is TRBV6-1; no definite D call. This CDR3 comprises 14 residues. Trimming stripped 2 bases from V and 8 bases from J, with 10 bases between. Looked up from germline, CDR1 is MNHNS and CDR2 is SASEGT. CDR3 in amino acids: CASSEPLRDSPLHF. The CDR3 nucleotides read TGTGCCAGCAGTGAACCCCTCCGGGATTCACCCCTCCACTTT.

The gene calls are TRBV5-1 and TRBJ2-7; D not certain. V lost 0 bases, J lost 3 bases, and 10 bases lay in between. CDR3 length equals 14 residues. Looked up from germline, CDR1 is SGHRS and CDR2 is YFSETQ. Here the CDR3 reads CASSLVQPFYEQYF. CDR3 coding DNA: TGCGCCAGCAGCTTGGTACAGCCATTCTACGAGCAGTACTTC.

The rearrangement joins TRBV7-9 to TRBJ2-7; D gene unclear. The V gene lost 0 bases and the J gene lost 6 bases, with 9 bases spanning the gap. This CDR3 has 13 amino acids. Per the germline V gene, CDR1 is SEHNR and CDR2 is FQNEAQ (reference sequence). CDR3 sequence reads: CASSLASALEQYF. CDR3 coding DNA: TGTGCCAGCAGCTTAGCCAGCGCTCTCGAGCAGTACTTC.

The chain combines TRBV19 with TRBJ1-1; D might be TRBD1 (6 bases). The CDR3 has 13 amino acids. CDR1 is LNHDA and CDR2 is SQIVND in the germline V gene (reference sequence). V was shortened by 6 bases and J by 3 bases, with 11 bases between the two germline ends. In DNA, the CDR3 is TGTGCCAGTAGCCAGGGGTTTTACACTGAAGCTTTCTTT. As protein: CASSQGFYTEAFF.

This chain uses TRBV7-2 with TRBJ2-7, with D perhaps matching TRBD2 (5 bases). CDR3 length equals 15 residues. V was cut by 1 base and J by 2 bases, with 12 bases left in between. Germline CDR1 and CDR2: SGHTA and FQGNSA. CDR3: CASSLGGGYTYEQYF. CDR3 in DNA: TGTGCCAGCAGCTTAGGAGGAGGCTACACCTACGAGCAGTACTTC.

This clone was seen only a few times. V is TRBV6-4 and J is TRBJ2-2; 9 nucleotides match TRBD2. CDR3 length: 13 amino acids. Germline V lookup: CDR1 MRHNA, CDR2 SNTAGT. Trimming took 7 bases from V and 3 from J; bases not matched to a gene: 0. CDR3 protein: CASKRGDTGELFF. The CDR3, as DNA: TGTGCCAGCAAGCGGGGGGACACCGGGGAGCTGTTTTTT.

V is TRBV27 and J is TRBJ2-1; a possible D gene is TRBD2 (6 bases). CDR1 is MNHEY, CDR2 SMNVEV, per germline (reference sequence). The CDR3 extends over 14 amino acids. V was cut by 7 bases and J by 8 bases, with 18 bases left in between. The CDR3, as DNA: TGTGCCAGCACCCCCGTGGGGGGAGGTGATGAGCAGTTCTTC. Encoded protein: CASTPVGGGDEQFF.

The gene calls are TRBV7-9 and TRBJ2-5, with TRBD2 matching over 16 bases. The ends lost 5 bases at V and 3 bases at J; junction bases unmatched: 3. There are 16 residues in the CDR3. The germline gives CDR1 SEHNR, CDR2 FQNEAQ (reference sequence). The CDR3 nucleotides read TGTGCCAGCAGCCGTGGGACTAGCGGGAGGGAAGAGACCCAGTACTTC. Its protein product is CASSRGTSGREETQYF.

CDR3 bases: TGTGCCAGTAGCGTCGGACTAGCGGGAGGACCCTACGAGCAGTACTTC. Translation: CASSVGLAGGPYEQYF. The chain carries TRBV19 and TRBJ2-7, with 14 bases fitting TRBD2. V was clipped by 6 bases and J by 2 bases; unmatched bases: 6. Germline lookup yields CDR1 LNHDA and CDR2 SQIVND (reference sequence). The CDR3 has 16 residues.

This clone was picked up one time. The rearrangement links TRBV19 to TRBJ2-1; TRBD1 matches 7 bases. With V trimmed by 4 bases and J by 3 bases, 12 bases remained unmatched. Germline CDR1 and CDR2: LNHDA and SQIVND (reference sequence). The CDR3 is 17 amino acids. The CDR3 region has the DNA TGTGCCAGTAGTACCCAACTCGGGACAGTGGGCTACAATGAGCAGTTCTTC. Protein product: CASSTQLGTVGYNEQFF.

The chain is built from TRBV5-1 and TRBJ2-1; 10 positions agree with TRBD2. CDR3 length equals 15 residues. From germline, CDR1 is SGHRS and CDR2 YFSETQ. V gave up 2 bases and J gave up 9 bases; unmatched junction bases: 8. Here the CDR3 reads CASSFVASGGSEQFF. DNA for the CDR3: TGCGCCAGCAGCTTTGTCGCTAGCGGGGGTAGTGAGCAGTTCTTC.

The J gene is TRBJ1-5, the V gene TRBV20-1; D gene uncertain. Trimming removed 3 bases from V and 0 bases from J, with 18 bases in between. The CDR3 is 17 amino acids. Germline V gene data show CDR1 as DFQATT and CDR2 as SNEGSKA (reference sequence). CDR3 protein: CSASPSEGLDSNQPQHF. As DNA, the CDR3 is TGCAGTGCTAGTCCGTCCGAGGGTCTGGATAGCAATCAGCCCCAGCATTTT.

This clone was recorded a few times. The chain links TRBV21-1 to TRBJ1-4; the DNA was not used to check the table's D call, TRBD1. TRBV21-1 counts as a pseudogene. CDR3 length: 14 amino acids. The CDR3 protein is CASTRQGLNEKLFF. The CDR3 nucleotides read TGTGCCAGCACCCGACAGGGCCTTAATGAAAAACTGTTTTTT.

This chain connects TRBV11-3 to TRBJ2-1; 10 positions agree with TRBD2. Unmatched junction bases numbered 4, after V lost 5 bases and J lost 3 bases. The CDR3 runs 15 residues. Germline CDR1 SGHNT, CDR2 YENEEA. The CDR3 region has the DNA TGTGCCAGCAGCCCCGGACTAGCGGTCTACAATGAGCAGTTCTTC. This translates into CASSPGLAVYNEQFF.

V usage is TRBV27 and J usage is TRBJ1-2; tentatively, D is TRBD1 (6 bases). Germline V gene data show CDR1 as MNHEY and CDR2 as SMNVEV (reference sequence). Trimming pared 2 bases from V and 7 bases from J, leaving 17 bases between. This CDR3 is built from 15 residues. CDR3 amino acids: CASSLRRFGGSGYTF. CDR3 DNA sequence: TGTGCCAGCAGTTTAAGGAGGTTTGGGGGCAGTGGCTACACCTTC.

The chain employs TRBV1 and TRBJ1-1. TRBV1 is a pseudogene locus. This CDR3 is built from 16 residues. The CDR3 nucleotides are TGCACCAGCAGCCCTCTTCTATGTTCGGGGGGCACTGAAGCTTTCTTT. This sequence encodes CTSSPLLCSGGTEAFF.

The rearrangement joins TRBV27 to TRBJ1-4; 8 nucleotides match TRBD1. Per germline, CDR1 MNHEY and CDR2 SMNVEV (reference sequence). Trimming at V came to 6 bases and at J to 7 bases, leaving 7 bases not matched to a gene. This CDR3 spans 14 amino acids. The CDR3 nucleotides are TGTGCCAGCAGCCAAACAGGGGGATCTGAAAAACTGTTTTTT. Translating it yields CASSQTGGSEKLFF.

The rearrangement joins TRBV5-1 to TRBJ2-7, with 13 nucleotides matching TRBD2. CDR1 is SGHRS, CDR2 YFSETQ, per germline. The CDR3 length is 18 residues. With 3 bases clipped from V and 3 bases from J, the junction kept 12 bases outside the gene matches. The CDR3 here is CASSSRPSTSGGNYEQYF. CDR3 in DNA: TGCGCCAGCAGCTCCCGACCCTCGACTAGCGGGGGGAACTACGAGCAGTACTTC.

The chain combines TRBV6-5 with TRBJ1-4; D gene unclear. The germline V gene encodes CDR1 MNHEY and CDR2 SVGAGI. This CDR3 region has 15 residues. The germline V and J ends were trimmed by 2 bases and 1 base, with 8 bases remaining between them. For the CDR3, the DNA is TGTGCCAGCAGTTACGCCCGGGGAACTAATGAAAAACTGTTTTTT. This translates into CASSYARGTNEKLFF.

The sample holds a few counts of this clone. The genes are TRBV10-3 and TRBJ2-2; no clear D. CDR1 is ENHRY, CDR2 SYGVKD, per germline. The CDR3 runs 12 residues. The V end lost 9 bases, the J end lost 1 base, and 6 bases lay between the germline ends. The CDR3 sequence is CAMRGNTGELFF. The DNA of the CDR3 is TGTGCCATGAGAGGGAACACCGGGGAGCTGTTTTTT.

The gene calls are TRBV6-1 and TRBJ2-7; D may be TRBD1 (5 bases). Germline values: CDR1 MNHNS, CDR2 SASEGT. V lost 1 base to trimming and J lost 3 bases, with 7 bases between them. The CDR3 sequence is 13 residues long. The CDR3 coding sequence is TGTGCCAGCAGTGAAGGACAGCACTACGAGCAGTACTTC. As protein: CASSEGQHYEQYF.

This chain links TRBV20-1 with TRBJ2-5, with D unclear. The V gene's germline CDR1 is DFQATT and CDR2 SNEGSKA (reference sequence). The germline V and J ends were trimmed by 5 bases and 3 bases, with 4 bases remaining between them. The CDR3 totals 10 residues. The CDR3 protein is CSAPKETQYF. The DNA of the CDR3 is TGCAGTGCTCCTAAAGAGACCCAGTACTTC.

The chain has TRBV21-1 and TRBJ1-3. TRBV21-1 counts as a pseudogene. The length of the CDR3 is 17 residues. CDR3 residues: CANTTDLEGDTGNTIYF. The CDR3 DNA reads as TGTGCCAATACGACTGACCTGGAGGGAGATACGGGAAACACCATATATTTT.

This chain links TRBV24-1 with TRBJ1-4; 7 bases align to TRBD1. The CDR3 has 15 residues. The germline CDR1 and CDR2 sequences are KGHDR and SFDVKD. The ends lost 4 bases at V and 2 bases at J; junction bases unmatched: 3. The CDR3: CATSDSGGTNEKLFF. The DNA for the CDR3 is TGTGCCACCAGTGACTCAGGGGGGACTAATGAAAAACTGTTTTTT.

The V call is TRBV19, the J call TRBJ2-1; weak D call: TRBD2 (6 bases). V dropped 5 bases and J dropped 6 bases, with 20 bases sitting between them. The CDR3 has 16 amino acids. Germline assignment: CDR1 LNHDA and CDR2 SQIVND (reference sequence). The CDR3 region is CASSLPSGERSNEQFF. CDR3 nucleotides: TGTGCCAGTAGTCTCCCTTCGGGAGAAAGGAGCAATGAGCAGTTCTTC.

This clone was observed a few times. V usage is TRBV5-1 and J usage is TRBJ1-6; D might be TRBD1 (5 bases). Trimming cost V 0 bases and J 9 bases, with 13 bases left between them. Germline lookup yields CDR1 SGHRS and CDR2 YFSETQ. The CDR3 runs 15 residues. Here the CDR3 reads CASSLEGRAPSPLHF. The CDR3 DNA reads as TGCGCCAGCAGCTTGGAGGGCAGGGCCCCTTCACCCCTCCACTTT.

V usage is TRBV15 and J usage is TRBJ1-1, with 10 bases identical to TRBD1. V shed 1 base, J shed 5 bases, and the junction held 13 bases outside the gene matches. The CDR3 totals 18 residues. Germline values: CDR1 LNHNV, CDR2 YYDKDF (reference sequence). The CDR3 is CATSRVLGFGTGVTEAFF. Written as DNA, the CDR3 is TGTGCCACCAGCAGAGTACTGGGATTTGGGACAGGGGTGACTGAAGCTTTCTTT.

The V gene is TRBV10-3, the J gene TRBJ2-1; TRBD2 might be the D (5 bases). Trimming took 7 bases from V and 0 from J, leaving 19 bases between them. CDR1 and CDR2 from the germline V gene are ENHRY and SYGVKD. This CDR3 has 17 residues. CDR3 residues: CAITVAQRLSSYNEQFF. The CDR3 DNA follows: TGTGCCATCACTGTAGCCCAGCGGCTGAGCTCCTACAATGAGCAGTTCTTC.

The gene calls are TRBV4-3 and TRBJ2-4; D is perhaps TRBD2 (6 bases). Per germline, CDR1 LGHNA and CDR2 YSLEER. The CDR3 contains 15 residues. V was pared by 3 bases and J by 5 bases, with 14 bases between. This CDR3 is CASSQDGTRQNIQYF. CDR3 bases: TGCGCCAGCAGCCAGGACGGGACTCGACAAAACATTCAGTACTTC.